These 15 T cell receptor beta chains came from one sample sequenced in a study of CD8 T cells in Susac syndrome. With random hexamers, about 0.45 to 1 ug RNA was reverse transcribed. MiXCR, applied by TCRdb to the immunoSEQ multiplex PCR reads, yields one record per CDR3 protein. The repertoire holds some 150,000 distinct CDR3 sequences, with 85% to 95% as singletons. Sequencing input: CD4+ T cells from PBMCs. All receptors come from a human donor with Susac syndrome.

This chain connects TRBV5-1 to TRBJ2-7; 7 positions agree with TRBD1. The CDR3 covers 15 residues. Germline assignment: CDR1 SGHRS and CDR2 YFSETQ. The trim removed 0 bases at V and 3 bases at J, leaving 6 bases unmatched. CDR3 region: CASSLVGGQDYEQYF. Here the CDR3 DNA reads TGCGCCAGCAGCTTGGTGGGTGGACAGGACTACGAGCAGTACTTC.

This clonotype was picked up one time. The chain uses TRBV6-2 or TRBV6-3 and TRBJ2-3, with D hard to call. The CDR3 runs to 15 residues. Germline V lookup: CDR1 MNHEY, CDR2 SVGEGT. Between the trimmed V and J ends, which lost 4 bases and 5 bases, there was a span of 16 bases. CDR3 nucleotides: TGTGCCAGCAGTTCTCCAAGCCCCAATCAAGATACGCAGTATTTT. Its protein is CASSSPSPNQDTQYF.

This sequence joins TRBV27 and TRBJ1-5; D ambiguous. CDR3 length: 11 amino acids. Germline-derived CDR1 and CDR2 are MNHEY and SMNVEV (reference sequence). Deletions cut 8 bases from V and 7 bases from J, with 9 bases between. The CDR3 protein is CASGPTQPQHF. The CDR3 nucleotides read TGTGCCAGCGGTCCCACACAGCCCCAGCATTTT.

The V call is TRBV6-5, the J call TRBJ1-1; D unresolved. The V gene lost 6 bases and the J gene lost 11 bases, with 22 bases spanning the gap. Germline values: CDR1 MNHEY, CDR2 SVGAGI. CDR3 length: 14 amino acids. Here the CDR3 reads CASSQTIWAGLAFF. The DNA for the CDR3 is TGTGCCAGCAGCCAAACAATTTGGGCGGGTTTGGCTTTCTTT.

The V and J genes are TRBV7-3 and TRBJ2-1; D unclear. V was shortened by 4 bases and J by 2 bases, with 15 bases between the two germline ends. CDR1 is SGHTA and CDR2 is FQGTGA in the germline V gene. The CDR3 has 16 residues. The CDR3 DNA reads as TGTGCCAGCAGCTCCCGACTTTGGCCGACCTACAATGAGCAGTTCTTC. It yields the protein CASSSRLWPTYNEQFF.

CDR3 in amino acids: CASSPGTSGGRNEQFF. CDR3 DNA sequence: TGCGCCAGCAGCCCCGGGACTAGCGGGGGGCGGAATGAGCAGTTCTTC. V and J are TRBV5-1 and TRBJ2-1; 15 nucleotides match TRBD2. Germline values: CDR1 SGHRS, CDR2 YFSETQ. Germline trimming cut 4 bases from V and 7 bases from J; bases unmatched to any gene: 6. This CDR3 region has 16 residues.

The V and J genes are TRBV2 and TRBJ2-2; tentative D call: TRBD1 (6 bases). The CDR3 length is 15 residues. Trimming removed 5 bases from V and 7 bases from J, with 17 bases in between. Germline V gene data show CDR1 as SNHLY and CDR2 as FYNNEI. DNA of the CDR3: TGTGCCAGCAGTTCCCTCAGGGGCAAAGGCGGGGAGCTGTTTTTT. Amino acid sequence: CASSSLRGKGGELFF.

This rearrangement joins TRBV20-1 to TRBJ1-6, with D possibly being TRBD1 (6 bases). This CDR3 has 14 amino acids. Germline V gives CDR1 DFQATT, CDR2 SNEGSKA (reference sequence). V was trimmed by 3 bases and J by 7 bases, leaving 13 bases between them. This CDR3 is CSARRDNLNSPLHF. CDR3 DNA: TGCAGTGCTAGGAGGGACAACTTAAATTCACCCCTCCACTTT.

The chain combines TRBV20-1 with TRBJ1-5; 7 bases map to TRBD1. Germline CDR1 is DFQATT and CDR2 is SNEGSKA (reference sequence). The CDR3 loop spans 16 amino acids. V shed 5 bases and J 6 bases; nucleotides not matched to a gene: 16. Here the CDR3 reads CSAGAVATSGGQPQHF. The CDR3 DNA sequence: TGCAGTGCTGGAGCTGTGGCCACTTCAGGGGGTCAGCCCCAGCATTTT.

The chain's CDR3 is CSAAPGGDAYEQYF. As DNA, the CDR3 is TGCAGTGCCGCGCCCGGGGGAGATGCCTACGAGCAGTACTTC. The chain couples TRBV20-1 to TRBJ2-7; D is possibly TRBD2 (6 bases). V lost 6 bases and J lost 2, with 17 bases in between. From germline, CDR1 is DFQATT and CDR2 SNEGSKA (reference sequence). This CDR3 spans 14 amino acids.

The chain links TRBV29-1 to TRBJ1-2; 10 nucleotides line up with TRBD1. Trimming removed 8 bases from V and 4 bases from J; junction bases left unmatched: 10. The CDR3 consists of 14 residues. Germline V lookup: CDR1 SQVTM, CDR2 ANQGSEA. CDR3 sequence reads: CSTEGTGVTYGYTF. Written as DNA, the CDR3 is TGCAGCACCGAAGGGACAGGGGTCACCTATGGCTACACCTTC.

This clonotype was detected once. The rearrangement links TRBV20-1 to TRBJ2-7; 7 nucleotides match TRBD1. Losses at the gene ends were 4 bases for V and 6 bases for J; bases not matched to a gene: 6. The CDR3 length is 12 residues. The germline V gene has CDR1 DFQATT and CDR2 SNEGSKA (reference sequence). CDR3 nucleotide sequence: TGCAGTGCTACAGACAGGGTCAGCGAGCAGTACTTC. Translation: CSATDRVSEQYF.

V and J are TRBV29-1 and TRBJ1-2, with D possibly matching TRBD1 (5 bases). The CDR3 is made up of 13 amino acids. From germline, CDR1 is SQVTM and CDR2 ANQGSEA. V was clipped by 6 bases and J by 4 bases, with 15 bases between them. CDR3: CSVRAREGYGYTF. The CDR3 DNA is TGCAGCGTGCGGGCCAGGGAAGGCTATGGCTACACCTTC.

V and J are TRBV6-6 and TRBJ2-3; 7 bases are shared with TRBD2. Germline V gives CDR1 MNHNY, CDR2 SVGAGI (reference sequence). This CDR3 contains 15 residues. Trimming removed 4 bases from V and 7 bases from J; junction bases left unmatched: 11. The CDR3 DNA reads TGTGCCAGCAGTTTTTTGTGGACTAGTGGAAATACGCAGTATTTT. Its translation: CASSFLWTSGNTQYF.

The chain carries TRBV18 and TRBJ2-5; no clear D gene. Germline CDR1 is KGHSH and CDR2 is LQKENI. CDR3 length: 13 residues. V gave up 3 bases and J gave up 0 bases, with 5 bases separating them. CDR3 DNA sequence: TGTGCCAGCTCACCCCAAAACCAAGAGACCCAGTACTTC. Translated: CASSPQNQETQYF.